These 9 T cell receptor beta chains share one sample of origin, sequenced in a study of cytomegalovirus exposure and HLA in healthy donors. Primers for the PCR totalled 60 Vbeta and 13 Jbeta. Method: immunoSEQ multiplex PCR; TCRdb's copy keeps in-frame clones and lacks some. The table lists fewer than 200,000 clones, with about 1.2% in the top ten. Sequencing was done on a sample of PBMCs. The receptors here all came from a woman aged 55-70 years in good health and CMV-seronegative.

The chain carries TRBV7-9 and TRBJ1-4; 8 bases match TRBD1. CDR3 length equals 16 residues. J gave up 7 bases and V 2 bases, and 9 bases lay outside the gene matches. CDR1 is SEHNR and CDR2 is FQNEAQ in the germline V gene (reference sequence). CDR3 DNA sequence: TGTGCCAGCAGCTTATCAGGACAGGGTTGGGGTGAAAAACTGTTTTTT. As protein: CASSLSGQGWGEKLFF.

This sequence joins TRBV2 and TRBJ1-4; the D gene is possibly TRBD1 (5 bases). Germline values: CDR1 SNHLY, CDR2 FYNNEI. There are 16 residues in the CDR3. V was trimmed by 10 bases and J by 4 bases, leaving 22 bases between them. CDR3 in amino acids: CATRLDPGLINEKLFF. The CDR3 nucleotides read TGTGCCACACGTTTGGATCCGGGACTGATTAATGAAAAACTGTTTTTT.

The V gene is TRBV7-2, the J gene TRBJ1-2, with a tentative D call TRBD1 (5 bases). Germline V CDR1 and CDR2: SGHTA, FQGNSA. With 8 bases removed from V and 7 bases from J, the gap between germline ends came to 14 bases. This CDR3 comprises 12 residues. In DNA, the CDR3 is TGTGCCAGCGCGCTGGGGCCTCCTGGCTACACCTTC. Its protein is CASALGPPGYTF. Drawing the rest from reference TRBV7-2 and TRBJ1-2, the complete variable domain is GAGVSQSPSNKVTEKGKDVELRCDPISGHTALYWYRQSLGQGLEFLIYFQGNSAPDKSGLPSDRFSAERTGGSVSTLTIQRTQQEDSAVYLCASALGPPGYTFGSGTRLTVV.

The chain has TRBV14 and TRBJ2-7, with 8 bases identical to TRBD1. The CDR3 consists of 16 residues. Germline CDR1 SGHDN, CDR2 FVKESK. The junction had 7 bases not matched to a gene; V was cut back by 0 bases and J by 3 bases. CDR3 in amino acids: CASSQEANRGFYEQYF. DNA for the CDR3: TGTGCCAGCAGCCAAGAGGCGAACAGGGGGTTCTACGAGCAGTACTTC.

V is TRBV2 and J is TRBJ2-5; 9 bases line up with TRBD1. The DNA end is a closer match to TRBJ2-7, so the J assignment may be wrong. CDR1 and CDR2 from the germline V gene are SNHLY and FYNNEI. The CDR3 runs 14 residues. The CDR3 sequence is CASSDQGQGYEQYF. The CDR3 DNA sequence: TGTGCCAGCAGTGACCAGGGACAGGGCTACGAGCAGTACTTC.

J is TRBJ1-1 and V is TRBV5-1; the match to TRBD1 covers 8 bases. Unmatched junction bases numbered 4, after V lost 4 bases and J lost 2 bases. Germline V gene data show CDR1 as SGHRS and CDR2 as YFSETQ. The CDR3 runs to 14 residues. The CDR3 sequence is CASSGQGFNTEAFF. The CDR3 DNA is TGCGCCAGCAGCGGACAGGGCTTCAACACTGAAGCTTTCTTT.

This sequence joins TRBV7-6 and TRBJ2-1, with D perhaps matching TRBD2 (6 bases). The CDR3 length is 17 residues. V lost 2 bases to trimming and J lost 1 base, with 15 bases between them. Germline lookup yields CDR1 SGHVS and CDR2 FNYEAQ. The CDR3 reads CASSLPFSGPSYNEQFF. In DNA, the CDR3 is TGTGCCAGCAGCTTACCTTTTAGCGGACCATCCTACAATGAGCAGTTCTTC.

V is TRBV19 and J is TRBJ2-5, with D tentatively TRBD1 (7 bases). The germline CDR1 and CDR2 sequences are LNHDA and SQIVND (reference sequence). V gave up 4 bases and J gave up 4 bases, with 16 bases separating them. The CDR3 has 15 residues. The CDR3 region has the DNA TGTGCCAGTAGTAAAGGCCAGGGGGGAGGAGAGACCCAGTACTTC. It yields the protein CASSKGQGGGETQYF.

The rearrangement uses TRBV5-4 and TRBJ1-2, with unresolved D. CDR1 and CDR2 from the germline V gene are SGHNT and YYREEE (reference sequence). This CDR3 spans 14 amino acids. Trimming shortened V by 7 bases and J by 4 bases, and 17 bases separated the two germline ends. The CDR3 bases are TGTGCCAGCCGCCCGGGCGGGGTTAGCTATGGCTACACCTTC. Protein: CASRPGGVSYGYTF.